The 18 T cell receptor beta chains listed next were all sequenced from one sample in a study of blood T cells in healthy people across ages. Through a sample-barcoded 5' primer and a J-beta primer mix, a second PCR was run for about 7 to 12 cycles. A single record per CDR3 protein comes from TCRdb applying MiXCR to the 5' RACE reads. The sample lists some 1.4 million distinct CDR3 sequences, 40% to 50% seen once, with approximately 7.9% in the top ten. The specimen was blood. Receptors were obtained from a woman aged 18-29 years in good health.

The sample holds many counts of this clonotype. The gene calls are TRBV29-1 and TRBJ2-3, with no clear D. CDR3 length equals 12 residues. Trimming stripped 6 bases from V and 3 bases from J, with 10 bases between. The germline gives CDR1 SQVTM, CDR2 ANQGSEA. The CDR3 nucleotides are TGCAGCGTCCGAACCGTGACAGATACGCAGTATTTT. It codes for CSVRTVTDTQYF.

The chain has TRBV29-1 and TRBJ2-2, with TRBD2 matching 7 bases. The germline gives CDR1 SQVTM, CDR2 ANQGSEA. The ends lost 1 base at V and 5 bases at J; junction bases unmatched: 1. The CDR3 length is 13 residues. DNA of the CDR3: TGCAGCGTTGAAGCCGGGGGGACCGGGGAGCTGTTTTTT. Encoded protein: CSVEAGGTGELFF.

This clonotype was seen a handful of times. The V and J genes are TRBV18 and TRBJ2-5, with TRBD1 matching 10 bases. Unmatched junction bases numbered 13, after V lost 4 bases and J lost 11 bases. Per the germline V gene, CDR1 is KGHSH and CDR2 is LQKENI. This CDR3 spans 15 amino acids. CDR3 amino acids: CASSQQGAGQGEQYF. Written as DNA, the CDR3 is TGTGCCAGCTCACAACAGGGGGCTGGACAGGGGGAGCAGTACTTC.

This clonotype appeared once. The chain has TRBV7-2 and TRBJ1-1; D is unclear. The V gene's germline CDR1 is SGHTA and CDR2 FQGNSA. This CDR3 contains 16 residues. Trimming shortened V by 2 bases and J by 4 bases, and 17 bases separated the two germline ends. CDR3: CASSLNGRFRSTEAFF. In nucleotides, the CDR3 is TGTGCCAGCAGCTTAAATGGGCGTTTCAGGAGCACTGAAGCTTTCTTT.

A word on this clonotype: A much larger clone sits a single nucleotide away, making a read error possible. V usage is TRBV4-1 and J usage is TRBJ2-7; no definite D call. Per germline, CDR1 MGHRA and CDR2 YSYEKL. There are 13 residues in the CDR3. With 5 bases removed from V and 1 base from J, the gap between germline ends came to 9 bases. The CDR3 here is CASSEWVSYEQYF. As DNA, the CDR3 is TGCGCCAGCAGCGAATGGGTTTCCTACGAGCAGTACTTC.

This rearrangement joins TRBV5-5 to TRBJ2-3; weak D call: TRBD1 (6 bases). The CDR3 has 15 amino acids. V lost 0 bases to trimming and J lost 2 bases, with 10 bases between them. Germline V gene lookup returns CDR1 SGHKS and CDR2 YYEKEE (reference sequence). The CDR3 DNA is TGTGCCAGCAGCTTGGAGACAGGAGCCACAGATACGCAGTATTTT. The encoded protein is CASSLETGATDTQYF.

The chain is built from TRBV20-1 and TRBJ2-1; D gene ambiguous. Germline CDR1 and CDR2: DFQATT and SNEGSKA (reference sequence). The CDR3 length is 13 residues. Trimming stripped 1 base from V and 8 bases from J, with 12 bases between. The CDR3 DNA reads as TGCAGTGCTAGAGCCTCCTTGGGATATGAGCAGTTCTTC. Protein sequence: CSARASLGYEQFF.

The rearrangement uses TRBV4-1 and TRBJ2-5, with D possibly matching TRBD1 (6 bases). V lost 1 base, J lost 3 bases, and 15 bases lay in between. This CDR3 is built from 16 residues. Germline CDR1 MGHRA, CDR2 YSYEKL. The CDR3 coding sequence is TGCGCCAGCAGCCAAGTGACAGGTGGATTGAAAGAGACCCAGTACTTC. Its translation: CASSQVTGGLKETQYF.

The chain employs TRBV7-2 and TRBJ2-3; 9 bases line up with TRBD2. The V segment lost 5 bases and the J segment 4 bases; nucleotides outside the gene matches: 16. Germline V lookup: CDR1 SGHTA, CDR2 FQGNSA. The CDR3 extends over 18 amino acids. Here the CDR3 reads CASSPVSRGGQHSDTQYF. The CDR3 nucleotides are TGTGCCAGCAGCCCCGTCTCGCGGGGGGGCCAACATTCAGATACGCAGTATTTT.

This clonotype appeared a few times. The chain carries TRBV10-3 and TRBJ2-3, with 11 bases fitting TRBD2. The CDR3 loop spans 14 amino acids. Germline V gene lookup returns CDR1 ENHRY and CDR2 SYGVKD. The junction had 9 bases not matched to a gene; V was cut back by 6 bases and J by 10 bases. The CDR3 region is CAISQIAGGQAQYF. DNA of the CDR3: TGTGCCATCAGCCAGATAGCGGGAGGGCAGGCGCAGTATTTT.

J is TRBJ2-2 and V is TRBV5-1, with a tentative D call TRBD1 (6 bases). Germline loops: CDR1 SGHRS, CDR2 YFSETQ. The ends were cut back, 1 base at V and 4 bases at J, with 14 bases in the middle. The CDR3 consists of 16 residues. The CDR3 DNA follows: TGCGCCAGCAGCTTGTCTCCAGGGGTTCGCACCGGGGAGCTGTTTTTT. The encoded protein is CASSLSPGVRTGELFF. Variable domain in full (rest from reference TRBV5-1 and TRBJ2-2): KAGVTQTPRYLIKTRGQQVTLSCSPISGHRSVSWYQQTPGQGLQFLFEYFSETQRNKGNFPGRFSGRQFSNSRSEMNVSTLELGDSALYLCASSLSPGVRTGELFFGEGSRLTVL.

This clonotype has only a few counts. The rearrangement uses TRBV12-3 or TRBV12-4 and TRBJ2-3, with D perhaps given as TRBD1 or TRBD2 (6 bases each). V was pared by 3 bases and J by 4 bases, with 14 bases between. This CDR3 is built from 15 residues. The CDR3 DNA is TGTGCCAGCAGTTTCCCCGGGGGCACGCCAGATACGCAGTATTTT. It yields the protein CASSFPGGTPDTQYF.

This clonotype has only a few counts. The V gene is TRBV10-3, the J gene TRBJ1-4; no firm D call. V was shortened by 8 bases and J by 0 bases, with 16 bases between the two germline ends. This CDR3 has 16 amino acids. Looked up from germline, CDR1 is ENHRY and CDR2 is SYGVKD. The CDR3 DNA sequence: TGTGCCATCGGCGGGAGCCGGGAAGCAACTAATGAAAAACTGTTTTTT. Amino acids: CAIGGSREATNEKLFF.

This rearrangement joins TRBV6-5 to TRBJ1-6, with 8 bases aligning to TRBD1. Germline values: CDR1 MNHEY, CDR2 SVGAGI. J lost 4 bases, V lost 0 bases, and 8 bases had no gene match. CDR3 size: 18 residues. The CDR3 is CASSYSGTGQVYNSPLHF. DNA for the CDR3: TGTGCCAGCAGTTACTCCGGGACAGGACAGGTGTATAATTCACCCCTCCACTTT.

This chain joins TRBV4-2 and TRBJ1-5; possibly TRBD1 for D (6 bases). Per the germline V gene, CDR1 is LGHNA and CDR2 is YNFKEQ. V shed 1 base and J shed 1 base, with 8 bases lying between them. The CDR3 runs 15 residues. The CDR3 coding sequence is TGTGCCAGCAGCCAAGGGGGGCCAAGCAATCAGCCCCAGCATTTT. This gives the protein CASSQGGPSNQPQHF.

The chain combines TRBV2 with TRBJ2-3; the D is unclear. Germline CDR1 and CDR2: SNHLY and FYNNEI. Trimming removed 8 bases at V and 2 bases at J, with 8 bases between. The CDR3 consists of 12 residues. CDR3 DNA: TGTGCCAGCGTAGACCCCACAGATACGCAGTATTTT. Translated, it gives CASVDPTDTQYF.

This clonotype was found a few times. This chain connects TRBV5-5 to TRBJ2-7, with 7 bases matching TRBD2. CDR3 length equals 16 residues. Germline CDR1 reads SGHKS; CDR2 reads YYEKEE (reference sequence). Trimming removed 5 bases from V and 4 bases from J; junction bases left unmatched: 15. This CDR3 reads CASRPGGGAMTYEQYF. The CDR3 coding sequence is TGTGCCAGCAGACCGGGGGGAGGAGCAATGACTTACGAGCAGTACTTC.

On this clonotype itself: One end of the junction varies from germline; a read error may be responsible. The chain joins TRBV4-2 to TRBJ2-3, with 7 bases identical to TRBD1. CDR3 size: 15 residues. Looked up from germline, CDR1 is LGHNA and CDR2 is YNFKEQ. DNA of the CDR3: TGTGCCTGCAGTAAAGGACAGGCTAGCACAGATACGCAGTATTTT. Residues: CACSKGQASTDTQYF.